This entry features one TCR beta chain sequence. This clone was counted a single time. Its cognate antigen has yet to be identified. One end of the junction fails to match germline, which may point to a read error. This sample also contains other DNA sequences that code for the same CDR3. The library came from the immunoSEQ multiplex PCR assay. For the multiplex PCR, a mixture combining 60 forward primers for TCR Vbeta segments and 13 reverse primers for TCR Jbeta segments was used. The CDR3 region of rearranged TCR beta genes was amplified from genomic DNA with a multiplex PCR assay. The Illumina HiSeq System was used to sequence the amplified TCR beta libraries as 87-base-pair reads. In the source study's methods: A later analysis tallied 75 million to 95 million unique TCR beta chains across the 640 or so repertoires, and around 10 million of those chains were shared by two or more donors. Raw reads were error-corrected and collapsed into unique sequences with a nearest-neighbor algorithm that merged closely related sequences to remove PCR and sequencing errors. V, D and J gene segments were assigned by aligning CDR3 sequences to IMGT reference sequences. For a sequence to be retained, a match of at least six nucleotides to both a V gene segment and a J gene segment was required. Rearrangements were classified as productive when the CDR3 lacked stop codons and remained in frame with V and J, and all other rearrangements were classified as non-productive. CDR3 was defined according to IMGT convention as the region running from the second conserved V-encoded cysteine to the conserved J-encoded phenylalanine. The earlier analysis of about 620 of the donors excluded sequences that lacked an unambiguous match to a single V gene segment. An earlier analysis of 550 to 650 of the donors classified V segments as functional when productive rearrangements were above 56.7% and as segregating when the standard deviation between donors was above 5%. A statistical classification framework was developed to diagnose cytomegalovirus status using the catalog of TCR beta chain sequences. In a later analysis, V and J genes were assigned by comparing TCR nucleotide sequences against IMGT/GENE-DB human TR gene sequences. The TCRdist pipeline was used in a later analysis to assign CDR3 sequences and most-parsimonious VDJ recombination scenarios. In a later analysis, each TCR beta chain was defined by its CDR3 amino acid sequence together with its V-gene family, and reads lacking a unique V-gene family were excluded. To address suspected cross-contamination and a sequencing artifact, a later analysis removed 592 highly shared, low-generation-probability nucleotide sequences. In a later analysis, a clonal expansion index was calculated for each public chain from normalized within-repertoire ranks of inferred template counts. Generation probabilities in a later analysis came from a VDJ recombination model fitted to out-of-frame rearrangements, and those results were checked against IGoR. Hypergeometric tests were used in a later analysis to score TCR-TCR, TCR-HLA and TCR-CMV co-occurrence, with a repertoire-size bias correction applied to the TCR pairs. In a later analysis, false discovery rates were estimated by permuting HLA or CMV assignments 20 times. In a later analysis, co-occurring TCRs were grouped using DBSCAN, and TCRdist sequence similarity was added for clustering within HLA-allele-positive subsets. Repertoires with fewer than 30,000 or more than 120,000 public chains were left out of co-occurrence clustering, as were about 5 repertoires with anomalous nucleotide sharing. TCRdb took this table from immuneACCESS and kept in-frame rearrangements with V and J called. Such tables lack part of the clones; where checked against another copy, unresolved V genes explain under half of the gap, and the rest is unexplained. D and trimming were read from the DNA, whereas the V and J calls and clone size are those reported in that table. The sample table records around 140,000 clones; 80% of these occur just once. Roughly 2.4% of the sample is held by the ten biggest clonotypes.

The data were taken from a study of cytomegalovirus exposure and HLA in healthy donors (dated by TCRdb to about 2017). In terms of the full investigation: An earlier analysis of several hundred of the donors reported approximately 300 Gb of sequence data and some 110 million unique TCR beta sequences obtained from approximately 180 million T cells. Roughly 300 gigabases of sequencing data and approximately 93 million unique TCR sequences were included in an early release covering 500 to 750 HLA-typed donors. Of the 350 to 400 genotyped donors, about 80% fell in the genetic ancestry cluster associated with self-reported Caucasian donors. The study was designed to test whether signatures of past pathogen exposure could be identified by cataloging public T cell receptors. Using immunosequencing, the study profiled T cell repertoires from 666 subjects and related those repertoires to cytomegalovirus serostatus. In addition to the first cohort of about 650 subjects, a separate validation cohort of 100 to 150 different subjects was used. High-throughput TCR immunosequencing, statistical association of individual TCRs with disease status, and machine learning were combined to predict cytomegalovirus infection status. To study patterns of TCR occurrence, a later analysis re-analyzed previously published TCR beta repertoires from 600 to 750 donors and added high-resolution HLA genotyping. Rather than using new phenotypic data, the later analysis identified candidate immune exposures from TCR beta sequences and from how often those sequences occurred across donors. To decide whether each TCR beta V gene segment behaved as functional or pseudogenic, an earlier analysis of approximately 590 of the donors relied on high-throughput TCR beta sequencing. Donor age, sex, ethnicity and CMV serostatus were collected together with the repertoire data. A later genetic analysis used genome-wide SNP genotypes for about 55% of the 666 donors, treating that subset as a discovery cohort. Every discovery cohort repertoire had been produced on one sequencing platform. Both class I and class II loci were covered by HLA typing, at four-digit resolution. Typing coverage differed by locus: A, B, C, DRB1 and DQB1 were typed in roughly 620-630 donors, DQA1 in 500 to 550, DPA1 in nearly 610, and DPB1 in 400 to 490. Five DR-DQ haplotypes were treated as single units for association and clustering because of strong linkage in the cohort. On average, over 200,000 unique TCR beta nucleotide sequences were sequenced per donor among a few hundred genotyped donors of the cohort, with roughly 18% of those sequences being non-productive.

Including cysteine and phenylalanine, the CDR3 has 13 amino acids. Only the CDR3 region is kept as DNA, spanning 39 bases read in frame from base 1. The germline V gene (reference sequence) sets CDR1 to WNHNN and CDR2 to SYGVQD. Overall results and qualifications from the work: The authors suggested that the approach could potentially be extended to other disease states and immunological phenotypes. In this cohort, only TCR beta chains were sequenced, and detectable features were limited by the absence of alpha or paired-chain data. For the cohort, immune exposure information was limited to CMV serostatus. The classifier was reported to diagnose cytomegalovirus status with high specificity and sensitivity in both the original cohort and the validation cohort. A later analysis found that TCR association rates varied across HLA loci, with DRB1 alleles showing the most associated TCRs and HLA-C alleles the fewest. A group of highly shared sequence variants was considered likely to be a technical artifact of the sequencing pipeline. Compared with the roughly 600-donor mean, donors in an Asian-associated ancestry cluster had fewer N-insertions in productive TCRs, according to a later genetic analysis. In a later analysis, some 18,000 TCR beta sequences were associated with specific HLA alleles at a false discovery rate of 0.05. Across donors, most TCR sequences were observed very rarely, whereas some public TCRs were present in many individuals. In a later analysis, several top co-occurrence clusters were reported to appear linked to parvovirus B19, influenza, CMV and Epstein-Barr virus. Because HLA typing was unavailable for some donors at each locus, only the typed subset was used in association tests. A further reported finding was that TCR beta sequences accurately predicted the HLA-A and HLA-B alleles for most subjects in the first cohort. The study gave a list of over 150 TCR beta chains associated with cytomegalovirus. Assigning TCR associations to individual alleles was difficult when HLA alleles, especially DR and DQ, strongly co-occurred. Three of the identified cytomegalovirus-associated TCR beta chains were confirmed in vitro to be specific for cytomegalovirus antigens. In an earlier analysis of some 640 of the donors, most TCR beta V segments were observed in productive rearrangements about 87% or about 30% of the time, broadly matching IMGT annotations. A later genetic analysis associated a missense DCLRE1C variant with V-gene and J-gene trimming of TCR beta chains, and an independent cohort replicated the association. Because counts were too low, about 18 rarely observed V segments, including chromosome 9 orphons, were excluded from the earlier analysis of 587 of the donors. In a later analysis, most CMV-associated TCR beta chains were found to appear HLA-restricted, with HLA associations seemingly driven largely by CMV exposure. Because the 87-base-pair reads could not distinguish some IMGT-functional V segments, including TRBV6-2 and TRBV6-3, those segments were excluded. A later analysis found that HLA-associated TCR beta chains were more clonally expanded and had lower generation probabilities than equally common non-associated chains. Roughly uniform sequencing depth across donors was assumed in presence/absence analyses, although this assumption may not hold. Linkage disequilibrium might explain the correlated functional status among segregating V segments, but an unknown experimental factor could not be excluded.

The cohort comprised 710 or so healthy bone marrow donors. All cohort members were sampled while nominally healthy, although unrecorded immune exposures were likely present. The donor was CMV seronegative and belonged to the group of 350 to 400 seronegative cohort members. A peripheral blood sample was collected from each donor, and TCR beta sequencing was performed on peripheral blood mononuclear cells. Genomic DNA extraction from the blood cell samples was performed with the Qiagen DNeasy Blood Extraction Kit. The chain uses TRBV10-1 and TRBJ2-1, with a tentative D gene TRBD1 over 5 matching bases. Sequencing was done on a sample of PBMCs. The sequence derives from a man in his forties or fifties in good health and CMV-seronegative. The CDR3 corresponds to CASSESQDNEQFF. The sequence in DNA is TGCGCCAGCAGTGAGTCCCAGGACAACGAGCAGTTCTTC.